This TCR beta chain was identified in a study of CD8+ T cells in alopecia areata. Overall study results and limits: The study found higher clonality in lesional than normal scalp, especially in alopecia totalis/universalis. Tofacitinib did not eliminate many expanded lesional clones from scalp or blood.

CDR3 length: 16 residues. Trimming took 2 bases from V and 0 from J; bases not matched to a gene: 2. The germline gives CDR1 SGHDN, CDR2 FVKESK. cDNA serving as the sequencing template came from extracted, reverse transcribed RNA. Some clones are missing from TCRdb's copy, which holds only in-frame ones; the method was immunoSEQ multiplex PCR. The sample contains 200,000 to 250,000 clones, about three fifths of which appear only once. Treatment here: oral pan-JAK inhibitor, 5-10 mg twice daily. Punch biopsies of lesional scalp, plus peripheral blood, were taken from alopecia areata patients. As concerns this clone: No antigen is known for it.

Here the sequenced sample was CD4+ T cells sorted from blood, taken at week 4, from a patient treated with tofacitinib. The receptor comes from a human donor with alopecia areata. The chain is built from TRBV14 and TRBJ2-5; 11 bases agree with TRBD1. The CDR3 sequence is CASSQWTGGYQETQYF. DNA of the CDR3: TGTGCCAGCAGCCAATGGACAGGGGGCTACCAAGAGACCCAGTACTTC. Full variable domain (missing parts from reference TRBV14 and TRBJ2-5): EAGVTQFPSHSVIEKGQTVTLRCDPISGHDNLYWYRRVMGKEIKFLLHFVKESKQDESGMPNNRFLAERTGGTYSTLKVQPAELEDSGVYFCASSQWTGGYQETQYFGPGTRLLVL.